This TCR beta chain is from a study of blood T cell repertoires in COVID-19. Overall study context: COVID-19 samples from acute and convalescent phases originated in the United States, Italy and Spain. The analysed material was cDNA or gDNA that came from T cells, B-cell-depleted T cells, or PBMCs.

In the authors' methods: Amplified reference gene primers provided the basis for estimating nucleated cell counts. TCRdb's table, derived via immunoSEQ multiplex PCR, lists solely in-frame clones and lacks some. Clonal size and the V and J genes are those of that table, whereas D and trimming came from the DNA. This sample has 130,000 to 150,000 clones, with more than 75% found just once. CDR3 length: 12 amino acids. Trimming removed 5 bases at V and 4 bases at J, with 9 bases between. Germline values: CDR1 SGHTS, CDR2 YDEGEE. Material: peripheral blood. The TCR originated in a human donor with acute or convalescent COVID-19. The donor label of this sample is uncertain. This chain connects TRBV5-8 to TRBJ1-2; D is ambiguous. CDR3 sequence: CASSSSGYGYTF. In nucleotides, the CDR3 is TGTGCCAGCAGTTCCTCGGGCTATGGCTACACCTTC. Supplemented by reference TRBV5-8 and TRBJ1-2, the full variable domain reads EAGVTQSPTHLIKTRGQQATLRCSPISGHTSVYWYQQALGLGLQFLLWYDEGEERNRGNFPPRFSGRQFPNYSSELNVNALELEDSALYLCASSSSGYGYTFGSGTRLTVV.